This TCR beta chain was sequenced for a study of OX40 agonist ivuxolimab in advanced cancers. The germline gives CDR1 MNHEY, CDR2 SMNVEV (reference sequence). V dropped 6 bases and J dropped 3 bases, with 11 bases sitting between them. This CDR3 has 13 residues. TCRdb's table, derived via immunoSEQ multiplex PCR, lists solely in-frame clones and lacks some. In the table there are 55,000 to 80,000 clones, 89% of which are singletons. The sample in question was CD4+ or CD8+ T cells sorted from blood, obtained in a trial of the OX40 agonist ivuxolimab. The clonotype comes from an adult with an advanced solid tumor such as melanoma, head and neck, liver or kidney cancer. The chain recombines TRBV27 with TRBJ1-2; tentatively, D is TRBD1 (5 bases). Here the CDR3 DNA reads TGTGCCAGCAGGGCAGGGAGTTACTATGGCTACACCTTC. Protein sequence: CASRAGSYYGYTF.